This T cell receptor beta chain was identified in a study of human T cells and chemical hapten exposure. Study background: Sensitization was performed using 2% DPC on a 2 cm by 2 cm upper inner arm skin site. Weekly diphenylcyclopropenone doses were given to patients' scalps across the roughly 25-week study.

This clonotype was seen a few times. Authors' analysis steps: Samples had a median of 95,638 TCRs, ranging roughly 23,224 to 700,000. TCRdb re-called the RACE reads through MiXCR, storing one row per CDR3 protein. The V and J calls follow TCRdb's processing rather than the paper's. Altogether 110,000 or so distinct CDR3 sequences are present, approximately 36% being singletons, with the ten largest covering roughly 3%. The time point is: patch test 3, about 24 weeks after DPC sensitization. Treatment meaning: therapeutic diphenylcyclopropenone sensitization with weekly scalp DPC. Samples of blood were obtained prior to the application of each patch test. V shed 0 bases and J shed 5 bases, with 4 bases lying between them. The CDR3 spans 11 residues. The germline V gene encodes CDR1 DFQATT and CDR2 SNEGSKA (reference sequence).

This material consisted of whole blood, taken in connection with sensitization to the hapten diphenylcyclopropenone (DPC). The receptor's source is a man between 35 and 55 years old with alopecia areata. Some clones in this sample may be carry-over from other donors' samples. The rearrangement links TRBV20-1 to TRBJ2-5; unclear D gene. The CDR3: CSAREIETQYF. DNA of the CDR3: TGCAGTGCTAGAGAGATTGAGACCCAGTACTTC.